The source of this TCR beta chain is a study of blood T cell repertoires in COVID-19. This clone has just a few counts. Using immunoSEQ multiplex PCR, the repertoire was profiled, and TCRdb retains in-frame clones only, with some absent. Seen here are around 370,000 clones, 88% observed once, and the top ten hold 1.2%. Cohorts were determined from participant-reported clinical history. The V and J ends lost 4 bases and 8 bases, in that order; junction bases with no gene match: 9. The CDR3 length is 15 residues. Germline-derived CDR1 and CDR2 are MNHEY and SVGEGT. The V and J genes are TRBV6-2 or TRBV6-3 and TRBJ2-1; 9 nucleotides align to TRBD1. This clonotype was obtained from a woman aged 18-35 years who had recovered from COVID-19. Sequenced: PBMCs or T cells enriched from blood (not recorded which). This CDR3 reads CASSFRQGDQDEQFF. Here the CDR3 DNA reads TGTGCCAGCAGTTTCCGACAGGGGGACCAGGATGAGCAGTTCTTC.